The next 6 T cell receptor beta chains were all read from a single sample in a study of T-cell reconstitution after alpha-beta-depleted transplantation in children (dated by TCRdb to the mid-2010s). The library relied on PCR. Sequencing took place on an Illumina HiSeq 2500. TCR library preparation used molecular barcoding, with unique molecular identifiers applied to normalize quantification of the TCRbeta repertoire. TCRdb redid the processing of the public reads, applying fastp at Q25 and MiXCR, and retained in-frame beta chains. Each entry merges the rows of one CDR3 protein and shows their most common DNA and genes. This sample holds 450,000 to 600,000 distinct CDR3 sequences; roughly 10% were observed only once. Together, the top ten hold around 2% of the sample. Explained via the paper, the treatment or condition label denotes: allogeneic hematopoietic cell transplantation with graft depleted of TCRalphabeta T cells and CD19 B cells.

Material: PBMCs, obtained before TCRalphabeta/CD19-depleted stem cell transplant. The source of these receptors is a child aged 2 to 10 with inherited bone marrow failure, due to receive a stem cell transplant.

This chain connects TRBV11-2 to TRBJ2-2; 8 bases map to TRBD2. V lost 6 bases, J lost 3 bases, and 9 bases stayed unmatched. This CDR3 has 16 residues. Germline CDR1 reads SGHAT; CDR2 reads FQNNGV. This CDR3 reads CASSPTGGRYTGELFF. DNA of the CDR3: TGTGCCAGCAGTCCAACTGGCGGGAGGTACACCGGGGAGCTGTTTTTT.

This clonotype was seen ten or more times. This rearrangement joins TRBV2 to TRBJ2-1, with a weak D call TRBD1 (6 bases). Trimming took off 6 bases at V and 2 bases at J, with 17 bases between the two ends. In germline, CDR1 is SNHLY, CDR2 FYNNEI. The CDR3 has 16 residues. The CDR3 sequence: CASSQLMDSPYNEQFF. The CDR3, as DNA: TGTGCCAGCAGCCAACTGATGGACAGCCCCTACAATGAGCAGTTCTTC.

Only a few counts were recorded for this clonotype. The CDR3 DNA is TGTGCCTGGAGTGTACGTACCTACAATGAGCAGTTCTTC. As protein: CAWSVRTYNEQFF. The chain has TRBV30 and TRBJ2-1; unclear D gene. The CDR3 sequence is 13 residues long. Germline CDR1 GTSNPN, CDR2 SVGIG (reference sequence). V was shortened by 0 bases and J by 2 bases, with 5 bases between the two germline ends.

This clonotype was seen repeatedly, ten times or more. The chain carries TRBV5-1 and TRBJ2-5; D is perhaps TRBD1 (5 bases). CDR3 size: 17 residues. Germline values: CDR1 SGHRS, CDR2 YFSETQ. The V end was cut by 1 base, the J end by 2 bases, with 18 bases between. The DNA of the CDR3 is TGCGCCAGCAGCTTGTGGGGCCCAGCGAGACCTCAAGAGACCCAGTACTTC. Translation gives CASSLWGPARPQETQYF.

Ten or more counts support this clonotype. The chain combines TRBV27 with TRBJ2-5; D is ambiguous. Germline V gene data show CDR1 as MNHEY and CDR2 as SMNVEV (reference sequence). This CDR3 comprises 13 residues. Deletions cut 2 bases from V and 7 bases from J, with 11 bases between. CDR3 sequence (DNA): TGTGCCAGCAGTTTACACGGAGATGGGACCCAGTACTTC. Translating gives CASSLHGDGTQYF.

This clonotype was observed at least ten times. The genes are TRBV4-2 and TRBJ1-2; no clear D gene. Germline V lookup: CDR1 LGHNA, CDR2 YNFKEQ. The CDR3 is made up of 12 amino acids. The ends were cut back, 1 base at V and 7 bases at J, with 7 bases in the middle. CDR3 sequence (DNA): TGTGCCAGCAGCCAAGTGCCCGGTGGCTACACCTTC. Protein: CASSQVPGGYTF.